These T cell receptor beta chains were read from a single sample in a study of identical twins. Via MiXCR, TCRdb re-called the 5' RACE reads, giving one row per CDR3 protein. The table records 420,000 or so distinct CDR3 sequences, 15% to 20% of them present only once. Sequencing used naive T cells sorted from blood. The source is a man between 45 and 60 years old in good health. Each CDR3 is given with its conserved first and last residue. A D gene is named only where the DNA matches it firmly. The size entry is marked missing in some rows and otherwise reads once, few, many or a size class.

v_call,clone_size,d_call,j_call,cdr3_aa,cdr3_nt
TRBV12-3/TRBV12-4,.,.,TRBJ2-3,CASSLARSTDTQYF,TGTGCCAGCAGTTTAGCGAGGTCCACAGATACGCAGTATTTT
TRBV14,.,.,TRBJ2-1,CASSFMGDEQFF,TGTGCCAGCAGCTTTATGGGGGATGAGCAGTTCTTC
TRBV6-1,.,TRBD1,TRBJ1-2,CASSEAGGDYGYTF,TGTGCCAGCAGTGAAGCAGGGGGCGACTATGGCTACACCTTC
TRBV9,.,.,TRBJ2-7,CASSVDGGRAYEQYF,TGTGCCAGCAGCGTAGACGGAGGTCGTGCCTACGAGCAGTACTTC
TRBV7-2,many,.,TRBJ1-3,CASSLASGHISGNTIYF,TGTGCCAGCAGCTTAGCCAGTGGACATATCTCTGGAAACACCATATATTTT
TRBV11-2,many,.,TRBJ2-7,CASSLADGYEQYF,TGTGCCAGCAGCTTAGCAGACGGATACGAGCAGTACTTC
TRBV18,few,.,TRBJ2-7,CASSPPHLYEQYF,TGTGCCAGCTCACCCCCACACCTTTACGAGCAGTACTTC
TRBV4-3,.,.,TRBJ1-2,CASSPGANNYGYTF,TGCGCCAGCAGCCCAGGAGCAAATAACTATGGCTACACCTTC
TRBV29-1,.,.,TRBJ2-2,CSVVKGTGELFF,TGCAGCGTTGTTAAGGGGACCGGGGAGCTGTTTTTT
TRBV30,.,TRBD2,TRBJ2-3,CAWTPGLAGNTDTQYF,TGTGCCTGGACGCCGGGACTAGCGGGGAACACAGATACGCAGTATTTT
TRBV3-1,.,TRBD1,TRBJ1-2,CASSPTFGQGANGYTF,TGTGCCAGCAGCCCCACTTTCGGACAGGGGGCCAATGGCTACACCTTC
TRBV29-1,few,TRBD1,TRBJ2-1,CSVVGTGISRSYNEQFF,TGCAGCGTTGTCGGGACAGGGATAAGTCGATCCTACAATGAGCAGTTCTTC
TRBV5-4,.,TRBD1,TRBJ2-7,CASRDQGQNYEQYF,TGTGCCAGCAGGGATCAGGGACAGAACTACGAGCAGTACTTC
TRBV7-6,.,.,TRBJ2-5,CASSLDGAGTATQYF,TGTGCCAGCAGCTTAGATGGAGCGGGGACAGCGACCCAGTACTTC
TRBV28,few,.,TRBJ1-1,CASSFKGGSLLMNTEAFF,TGTGCCAGCAGTTTTAAGGGGGGATCTTTGTTAATGAACACTGAAGCTTTCTTT
TRBV4-2,.,.,TRBJ2-1,CASSQGSTEATYNEQFF,TGTGCCAGCAGCCAGGGGAGTACCGAAGCGACCTACAATGAGCAGTTCTTC
TRBV5-1,.,TRBD1,TRBJ2-7,CASSFTGQGYEQYF,TGCGCCAGCAGCTTTACGGGACAGGGCTACGAGCAGTACTTC
TRBV20-1,.,.,TRBJ2-1,CSASGPLIRNEQFF,TGCAGTGCTAGCGGGCCCCTGATCCGGAATGAGCAGTTCTTC
TRBV7-2,many,TRBD1,TRBJ2-1,CASSPTGGGEVKQFF,TGTGCCAGCAGCCCGACAGGGGGTGGGGAGGTGAAGCAGTTCTTC
TRBV13,few,TRBD2,TRBJ2-1,CASSSLAGGRDEQFF,TGTGCCAGCAGCTCCCTAGCGGGAGGACGAGATGAGCAGTTCTTC
TRBV18,many,.,TRBJ2-1,CASSPDAYRRKIYNEQFF,TGTGCCAGCTCACCAGATGCTTACAGAAGGAAAATCTACAATGAGCAGTTCTTC
TRBV6-1,.,TRBD1,TRBJ1-5,CASSISGGQPQHF,TGTGCCAGCAGCATTTCAGGGGGTCAGCCCCAGCATTTT
TRBV11-2,.,.,TRBJ2-1,CASSRAGTRLLNEQFF,TGTGCCAGCAGCCGAGCGGGGACAAGACTCCTCAATGAGCAGTTCTTC
TRBV10-3,few,TRBD1,TRBJ2-5,CAIREDRGQETQYF,TGTGCCATCAGGGAGGACAGGGGACAAGAGACCCAGTACTTC
TRBV14,few,TRBD2,TRBJ2-1,CASSHRTSSYNEQFF,TGTGCCAGCAGCCATCGGACTAGCTCCTACAATGAGCAGTTCTTC